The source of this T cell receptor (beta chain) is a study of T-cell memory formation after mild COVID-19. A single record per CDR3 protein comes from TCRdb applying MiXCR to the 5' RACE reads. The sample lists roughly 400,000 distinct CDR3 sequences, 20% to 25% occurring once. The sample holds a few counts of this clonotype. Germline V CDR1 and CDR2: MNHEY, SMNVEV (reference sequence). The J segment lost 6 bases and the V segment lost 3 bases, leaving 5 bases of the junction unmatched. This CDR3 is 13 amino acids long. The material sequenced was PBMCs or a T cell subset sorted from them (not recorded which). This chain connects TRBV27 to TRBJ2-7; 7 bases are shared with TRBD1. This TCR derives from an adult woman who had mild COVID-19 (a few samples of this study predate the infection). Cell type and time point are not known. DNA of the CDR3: TGTGCCAGCAGTTTGGGAACAGGGGCCGAGCAGTACTTC. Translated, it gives CASSLGTGAEQYF.